This T cell receptor beta chain was found in a study of cytomegalovirus exposure and HLA in healthy donors. Study-level points and caveats: Some V segments, TRBV6-2 and TRBV6-3 among them, were indistinguishable and were therefore excluded. In a later analysis, TCR association rates varied by HLA locus: DRB1 most, HLA-C fewest. Overall, around 160 TCR beta chains were annotated as cytomegalovirus-associated.

CDR3 length: 14 residues. The V gene's germline CDR1 is MNHEY and CDR2 SVGAGI. Trimming removed 6 bases from V and 2 bases from J; junction bases left unmatched: 5. A word on this clone: The antigen is undetermined.

PCR was performed using 60 Vbeta and 13 Jbeta primers. Here immunoSEQ multiplex PCR was the method, and the copy in TCRdb shows in-frame clones only, minus some. The sample holds around 180,000 clones, 65% to 75% seen once. The source material was PBMCs. The V and J genes are TRBV6-5 and TRBJ1-2, with TRBD1 matching over 8 bases. The clonotype comes from a girl aged 10 to 17 in good health and CMV-seronegative. The DNA of the CDR3 is TGTGCCAGCAGAAGGGACAGGCACAACTATGGCTACACCTTC. It encodes CASRRDRHNYGYTF.